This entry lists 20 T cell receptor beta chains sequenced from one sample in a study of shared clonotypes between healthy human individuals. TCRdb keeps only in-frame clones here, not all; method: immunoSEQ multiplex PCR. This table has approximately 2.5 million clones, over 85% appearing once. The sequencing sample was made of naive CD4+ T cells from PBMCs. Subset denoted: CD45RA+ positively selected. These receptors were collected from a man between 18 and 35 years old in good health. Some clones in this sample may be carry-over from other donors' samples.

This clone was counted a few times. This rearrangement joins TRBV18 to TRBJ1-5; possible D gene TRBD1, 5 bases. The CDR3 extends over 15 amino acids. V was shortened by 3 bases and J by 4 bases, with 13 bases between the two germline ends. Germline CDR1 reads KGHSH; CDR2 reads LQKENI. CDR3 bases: TGTGCCAGCTCACCCTCGGACACGGAGAATCAGCCCCAGCATTTT. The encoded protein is CASSPSDTENQPQHF. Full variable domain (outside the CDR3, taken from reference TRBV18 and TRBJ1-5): NAGVMQNPRHLVRRRGQEARLRCSPMKGHSHVYWYRQLPEEGLKFMVYLQKENIIDESGMPKERFSAEFPKEGPSILRIQQVVRGDSAAYFCASSPSDTENQPQHFGDGTRLSIL.

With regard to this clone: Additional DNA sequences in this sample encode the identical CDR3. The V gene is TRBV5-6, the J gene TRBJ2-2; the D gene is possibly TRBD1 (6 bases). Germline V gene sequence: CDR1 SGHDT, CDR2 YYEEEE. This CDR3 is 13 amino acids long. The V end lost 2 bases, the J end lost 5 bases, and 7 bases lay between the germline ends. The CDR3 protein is CASSLDRTGELFF. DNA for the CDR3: TGTGCCAGCAGCTTAGACAGGACCGGGGAGCTGTTTTTT.

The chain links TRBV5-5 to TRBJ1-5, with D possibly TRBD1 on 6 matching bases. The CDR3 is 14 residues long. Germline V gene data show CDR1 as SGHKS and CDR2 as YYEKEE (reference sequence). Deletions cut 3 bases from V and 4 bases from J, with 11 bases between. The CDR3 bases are TGTGCCAGCAGCTGGGGGGGCGGAAATCAGCCCCAGCATTTT. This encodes CASSWGGGNQPQHF.

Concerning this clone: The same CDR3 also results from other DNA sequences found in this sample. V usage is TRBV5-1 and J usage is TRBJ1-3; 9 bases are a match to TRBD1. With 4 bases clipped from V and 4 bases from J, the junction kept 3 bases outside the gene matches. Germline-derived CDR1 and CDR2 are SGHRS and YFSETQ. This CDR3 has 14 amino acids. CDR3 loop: CASSPGQGGNTIYF. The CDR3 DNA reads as TGCGCCAGCAGCCCGGGACAGGGAGGAAACACCATATATTTT.

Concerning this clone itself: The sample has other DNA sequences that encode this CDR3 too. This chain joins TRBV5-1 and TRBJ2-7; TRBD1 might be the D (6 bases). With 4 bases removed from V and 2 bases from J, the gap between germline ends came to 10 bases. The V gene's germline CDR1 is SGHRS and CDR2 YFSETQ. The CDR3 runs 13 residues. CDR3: CASSPNRAYEQYF. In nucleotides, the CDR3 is TGCGCCAGCAGCCCAAACAGGGCCTACGAGCAGTACTTC.

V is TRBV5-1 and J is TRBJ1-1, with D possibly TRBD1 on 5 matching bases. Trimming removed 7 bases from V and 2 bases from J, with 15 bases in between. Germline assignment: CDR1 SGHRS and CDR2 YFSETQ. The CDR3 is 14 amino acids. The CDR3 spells CASSWGRGNTEAFF. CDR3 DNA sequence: TGCGCCAGCTCTTGGGGGAGGGGAAACACTGAAGCTTTCTTT.

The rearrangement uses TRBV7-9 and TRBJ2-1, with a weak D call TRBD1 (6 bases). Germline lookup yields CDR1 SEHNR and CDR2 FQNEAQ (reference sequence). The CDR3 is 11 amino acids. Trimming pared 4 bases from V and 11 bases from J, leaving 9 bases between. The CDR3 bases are TGTGCCAGCAGCTCAGGGGAGAAGCAGTTCTTC. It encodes CASSSGEKQFF.

The CDR3, as DNA: TGCGCCAGCAGCAGCCGGAGGGCCCTCCCAAGGGACACTGAAGCTTTCTTT. It yields the protein CASSSRRALPRDTEAFF. The chain recombines TRBV4-1 with TRBJ1-1; the D is unclear. Germline V gene lookup returns CDR1 MGHRA and CDR2 YSYEKL. V was clipped by 5 bases and J by 3 bases, with 22 bases between them. CDR3 size: 17 residues.

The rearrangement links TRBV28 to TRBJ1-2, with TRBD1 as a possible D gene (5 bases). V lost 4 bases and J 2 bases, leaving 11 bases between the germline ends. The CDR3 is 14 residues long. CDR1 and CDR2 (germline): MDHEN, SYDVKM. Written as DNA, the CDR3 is TGTGCCAGCAGTTCCGCGGGGACGAACTATGGCTACACCTTC. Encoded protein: CASSSAGTNYGYTF.

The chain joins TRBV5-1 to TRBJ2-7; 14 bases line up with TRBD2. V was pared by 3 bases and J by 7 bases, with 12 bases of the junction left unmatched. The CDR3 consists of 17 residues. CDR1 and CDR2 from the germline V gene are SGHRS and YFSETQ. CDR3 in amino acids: CASSYTGTSGSTGEQYF. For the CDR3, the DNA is TGCGCCAGCAGCTACACCGGGACTAGCGGGAGTACGGGGGAGCAGTACTTC.

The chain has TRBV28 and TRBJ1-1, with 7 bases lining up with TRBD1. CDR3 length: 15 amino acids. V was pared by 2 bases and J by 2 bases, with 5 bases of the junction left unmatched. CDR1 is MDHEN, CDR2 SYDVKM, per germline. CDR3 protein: CASSLRGTVNTEAFF. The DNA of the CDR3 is TGTGCCAGCAGTTTACGCGGGACAGTAAACACTGAAGCTTTCTTT. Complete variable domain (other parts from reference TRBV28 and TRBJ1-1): DVKVTQSSRYLVKRTGEKVFLECVQDMDHENMFWYRQDPGLGLRLIYFSYDVKMKEKGDIPEGYSVSREKKERFSLILESASTNQTSMYLCASSLRGTVNTEAFFGQGTRLTVV.

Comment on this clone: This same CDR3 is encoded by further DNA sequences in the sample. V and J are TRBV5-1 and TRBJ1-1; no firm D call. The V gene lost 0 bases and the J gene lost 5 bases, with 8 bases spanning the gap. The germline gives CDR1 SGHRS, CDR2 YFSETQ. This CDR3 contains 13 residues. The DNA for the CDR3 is TGCGCCAGCAGCTTGGCCAGTGGAACTGAAGCTTTCTTT. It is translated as CASSLASGTEAFF.

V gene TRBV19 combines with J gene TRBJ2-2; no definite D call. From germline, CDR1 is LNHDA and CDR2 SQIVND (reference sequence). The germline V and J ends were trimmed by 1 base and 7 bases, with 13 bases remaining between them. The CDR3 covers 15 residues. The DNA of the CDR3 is TGTGCCAGTAGTATAGGTCCATCGTGGGGCGGGGAGCTGTTTTTT. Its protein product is CASSIGPSWGGELFF.

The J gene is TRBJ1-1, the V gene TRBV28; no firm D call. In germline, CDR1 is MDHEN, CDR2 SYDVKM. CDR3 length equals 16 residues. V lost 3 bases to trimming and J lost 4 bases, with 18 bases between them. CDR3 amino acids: CASSFEVKGVSTEAFF. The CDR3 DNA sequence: TGTGCCAGCAGTTTTGAGGTAAAGGGTGTTTCCACTGAAGCTTTCTTT.

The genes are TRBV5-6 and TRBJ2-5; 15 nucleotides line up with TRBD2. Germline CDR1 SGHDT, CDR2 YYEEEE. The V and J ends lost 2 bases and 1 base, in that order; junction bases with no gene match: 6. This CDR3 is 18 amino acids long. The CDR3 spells CASSLPGLAGGLQETQYF. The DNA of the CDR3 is TGTGCCAGCAGCTTACCGGGACTAGCGGGAGGCCTCCAAGAGACCCAGTACTTC.

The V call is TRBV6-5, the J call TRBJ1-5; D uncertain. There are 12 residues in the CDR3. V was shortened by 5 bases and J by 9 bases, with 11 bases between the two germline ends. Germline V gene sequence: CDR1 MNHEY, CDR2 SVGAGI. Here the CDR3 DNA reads TGTGCCAGCAGTGCAGTCGGGCGGCCCCAGCATTTT. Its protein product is CASSAVGRPQHF.

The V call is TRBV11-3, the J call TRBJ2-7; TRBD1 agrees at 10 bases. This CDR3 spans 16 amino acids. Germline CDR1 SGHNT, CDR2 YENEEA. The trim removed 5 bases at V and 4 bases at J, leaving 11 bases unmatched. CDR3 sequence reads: CASSRGNRDRGYEQYF. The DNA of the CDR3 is TGTGCCAGCAGCAGAGGTAACCGGGACAGGGGATACGAGCAGTACTTC.

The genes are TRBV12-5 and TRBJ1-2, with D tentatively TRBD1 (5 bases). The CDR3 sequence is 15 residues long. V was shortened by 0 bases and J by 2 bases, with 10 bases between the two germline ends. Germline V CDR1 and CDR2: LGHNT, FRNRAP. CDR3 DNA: TGTGCTAGTGGTTTGGTCCGGGGGGTAAACTATGGCTACACCTTC. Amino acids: CASGLVRGVNYGYTF.

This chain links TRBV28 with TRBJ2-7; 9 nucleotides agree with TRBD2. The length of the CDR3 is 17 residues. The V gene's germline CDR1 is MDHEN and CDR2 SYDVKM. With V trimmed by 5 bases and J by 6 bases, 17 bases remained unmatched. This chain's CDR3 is CASSPASGRQPLGEQYF. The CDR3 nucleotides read TGTGCCAGCAGTCCAGCCAGCGGGAGGCAACCCTTAGGCGAGCAGTACTTC.

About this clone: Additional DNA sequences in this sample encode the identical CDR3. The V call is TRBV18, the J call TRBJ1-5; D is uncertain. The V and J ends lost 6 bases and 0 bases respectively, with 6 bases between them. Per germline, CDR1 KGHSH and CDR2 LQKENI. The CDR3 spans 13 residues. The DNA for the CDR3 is TGTGCCAGCTCTCTGGATAGCAATCAGCCCCAGCATTTT. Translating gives CASSLDSNQPQHF.